Below are 16 T cell receptor beta chains sequenced from a single sample in a study of early T cells in non-severe SARS-CoV-2 infection. TCRdb processed the 5' RACE reads anew with MiXCR; each CDR3 protein has one entry. The sample gives more than 20,000 distinct CDR3 sequences, about 5.5% of which show up once; roughly 2.5% is in the top ten. Source material: whole blood. The receptor set was obtained from an adult who was a healthcare worker with PCR-confirmed SARS-CoV-2 infection or an uninfected control (not recorded which).

This clonotype has at least ten counts. The V and J genes are TRBV18 and TRBJ2-7; a possible D gene is TRBD2 (5 bases). CDR1 is KGHSH, CDR2 LQKENI, per germline. Trimming removed 5 bases from V and 4 bases from J, with 12 bases in between. The CDR3 is 13 residues long. The chain's CDR3 is CASSMPGSYEQYF. The CDR3 DNA sequence: TGTGCCAGCTCAATGCCGGGGTCGTACGAGCAGTACTTC. The full variable domain, rest sourced from reference TRBV18 and TRBJ2-7, is NAGVMQNPRHLVRRRGQEARLRCSPMKGHSHVYWYRQLPEEGLKFMVYLQKENIIDESGMPKERFSAEFPKEGPSILRIQQVVRGDSAAYFCASSMPGSYEQYFGPGTRLTVT.

This clonotype was seen repeatedly, ten times or more. This chain connects TRBV4-1 to TRBJ1-2; D is perhaps TRBD1 (6 bases). Per germline, CDR1 MGHRA and CDR2 YSYEKL. Trimming took off 4 bases at V and 2 bases at J, with 11 bases between the two ends. The CDR3 is 14 residues long. The CDR3 DNA is TGCGCCAGCAGCCCCGGACAGCCCAACTATGGCTACACCTTC. Amino acids: CASSPGQPNYGYTF.

This clonotype has at least ten counts. The chain employs TRBV7-2 and TRBJ2-2, with D maybe TRBD2 (5 bases). Per the germline V gene, CDR1 is SGHTA and CDR2 is FQGNSA. Deletions cut 0 bases from V and 5 bases from J, with 13 bases between. The CDR3 runs to 16 residues. The chain's CDR3 is CASSLAPGIQTGELFF. The CDR3 DNA reads TGTGCCAGCAGCTTAGCGCCCGGGATCCAAACCGGGGAGCTGTTTTTT. Full variable domain (outside the CDR3, taken from reference TRBV7-2 and TRBJ2-2): GAGVSQSPSNKVTEKGKDVELRCDPISGHTALYWYRQSLGQGLEFLIYFQGNSAPDKSGLPSDRFSAERTGGSVSTLTIQRTQQEDSAVYLCASSLAPGIQTGELFFGEGSRLTVL.

The sample holds a few counts of this clonotype. The V and J genes are TRBV6-5 and TRBJ2-7; perhaps TRBD1 as D (5 bases). This CDR3 has 14 amino acids. Germline values: CDR1 MNHEY, CDR2 SVGAGI. V gave up 6 bases and J gave up 2 bases, with 14 bases separating them. The CDR3 loop reads CASRLRGSPYEQYF. DNA of the CDR3: TGTGCCAGCAGACTTAGGGGATCCCCCTACGAGCAGTACTTC.

This clonotype was counted many times. The chain employs TRBV6-5 and TRBJ2-4; 7 bases are shared with TRBD1. Germline CDR1 MNHEY, CDR2 SVGAGI. V lost 5 bases, J lost 0 bases, and 4 bases stayed unmatched. CDR3 size: 15 residues. Here the CDR3 DNA reads TGTGCCAGCAGTCAGGGGGTGAAAGCCAAAAACATTCAGTACTTC. Its translation: CASSQGVKAKNIQYF.

Many counts were recorded for this clonotype. V and J are TRBV6-1 and TRBJ1-5; 7 bases are shared with TRBD1. This CDR3 contains 14 residues. J gave up 2 bases and V 10 bases, and 8 bases lay outside the gene matches. Germline V gene lookup returns CDR1 MNHNS and CDR2 SASEGT. The CDR3 DNA reads TGTGCCACCGAGACAGGGAATGGCAATCAGCCCCAGCATTTT. This sequence encodes CATETGNGNQPQHF.

The rearrangement uses TRBV4-1 and TRBJ2-7; no definite D call. Germline CDR1 and CDR2: MGHRA and YSYEKL. The CDR3 covers 14 residues. Trimming left V 0 bases short and J 4 bases short, with 10 bases between. The CDR3 coding sequence is TGCGCCAGCAGCCAAGATGTCCCGGATTACGAGCAGTACTTC. Translated: CASSQDVPDYEQYF.

At least ten counts were recorded for this clonotype. The V gene is TRBV7-9, the J gene TRBJ1-6; D gene ambiguous. Germline-derived CDR1 and CDR2 are SEHNR and FQNEAQ (reference sequence). Trimming took off 4 bases at V and 6 bases at J, with 16 bases between the two ends. The CDR3 is 16 residues long. This CDR3 reads CASSSSDPQVNSPLHF. The CDR3, as DNA: TGTGCCAGCAGCTCATCGGACCCCCAGGTTAATTCACCCCTCCACTTT.

The chain uses TRBV20-1 and TRBJ1-1; D is uncertain. The CDR3 is 11 residues long. Deletions cut 4 bases from V and 10 bases from J, with 13 bases between. Looked up from germline, CDR1 is DFQATT and CDR2 is SNEGSKA (reference sequence). CDR3 in DNA: TGCAGTGCTACCAACAGCCGCGGAGCTTTCTTT. As protein: CSATNSRGAFF.

This clonotype was counted ten times or more. The chain uses TRBV7-9 and TRBJ2-7; TRBD2 matches 8 bases. V was pared by 5 bases and J by 9 bases, with 6 bases of the junction left unmatched. There are 12 residues in the CDR3. Germline V gene data show CDR1 as SEHNR and CDR2 as FQNEAQ (reference sequence). CDR3 amino acids: CASSLGGGRQYF. The CDR3, as DNA: TGTGCCAGCAGCCTGGGCGGGGGGCGGCAGTACTTC.

This clonotype was observed at least ten times. The chain has TRBV29-1 and TRBJ2-3; 8 nucleotides match TRBD2. Germline CDR1 SQVTM, CDR2 ANQGSEA. This CDR3 contains 13 residues. V lost 8 bases, J lost 2 bases, and 6 bases stayed unmatched. CDR3 loop: CSWRGELTDTQYF. The CDR3 nucleotides are TGCAGCTGGCGGGGGGAACTCACAGATACGCAGTATTTT.

The gene calls are TRBV6-5 and TRBJ1-6; tentatively, D is TRBD1 (5 bases). V was trimmed by 6 bases and J by 14 bases, leaving 17 bases between them. The CDR3 covers 13 residues. Per the germline V gene, CDR1 is MNHEY and CDR2 is SVGAGI. The CDR3 coding sequence is TGTGCCAGCAGCATTGGGGGAATTTTGGCCCTCCACTTT. It specifies CASSIGGILALHF.

In its sample, this clonotype was seen many times. V usage is TRBV19 and J usage is TRBJ1-5, with 7 bases lining up with TRBD1. The J segment lost 4 bases and the V segment lost 6 bases, leaving 12 bases of the junction unmatched. From germline, CDR1 is LNHDA and CDR2 SQIVND (reference sequence). CDR3 size: 16 residues. The CDR3 nucleotides are TGTGCCAGTAGGCGACAGGGTAACACTGGGAATCAGCCCCAGCATTTT. Its protein is CASRRQGNTGNQPQHF.

At least ten counts were recorded for this clonotype. The chain has TRBV28 and TRBJ1-5; no reliable D call. Per the germline V gene, CDR1 is MDHEN and CDR2 is SYDVKM. Trimming shortened V by 1 base and J by 6 bases, and 4 bases separated the two germline ends. The CDR3 consists of 12 residues. The CDR3 spells CASSLLSQPQHF. In nucleotides, the CDR3 is TGTGCCAGCAGTTTATTAAGTCAGCCCCAGCATTTT.

This clonotype was seen ten or more times. The CDR3, as DNA: TGTGCCAGCAGCTTCGGGACATCTTCATACGAGCAGTACTTC. It is translated as CASSFGTSSYEQYF. The chain joins TRBV5-6 to TRBJ2-7; possibly TRBD1 for D (6 bases). The length of the CDR3 is 14 residues. Between the trimmed V and J ends, which lost 2 bases and 4 bases, there was a span of 13 bases. Germline V gives CDR1 SGHDT, CDR2 YYEEEE.

This clonotype was seen a handful of times. The CDR3 DNA follows: TGTGCCAGCTCACCCCCGCGTACAATCAGGGGTGAGGACACCGGGGAGCTGTTTTTT. Translating it yields CASSPPRTIRGEDTGELFF. The V and J genes are TRBV18 and TRBJ2-2; possibly TRBD1 for D (6 bases). Looked up from germline, CDR1 is KGHSH and CDR2 is LQKENI. The V and J ends lost 3 bases and 3 bases respectively, with 23 bases between them. The CDR3 is 19 residues long.